This T cell receptor beta chain was captured in a study of blood T cell repertoires in COVID-19. Study context: The United States, Italy and Spain were the sources of the acute and convalescent COVID-19 samples. PBMCs, B-cell-depleted T cells, or T cells provided the cDNA or gDNA that made up the material.

Data came from immunoSEQ multiplex PCR; TCRdb stores just in-frame clones and leaves some out. The sample lists approximately 500,000 clones; 85% to 90% were seen once. The sequenced material came from peripheral blood. The receptor was isolated from a woman between 50 and 59 years old with COVID-19, enrolled during active disease.

The CDR3 DNA reads TGCAGCGTTGAGGTGCTGGGACAGGGGGCTAATGGCTACACCTTC. Amino acids: CSVEVLGQGANGYTF. The chain recombines TRBV29-1 with TRBJ1-2; 12 bases match TRBD1. Germline V CDR1 and CDR2: SQVTM, ANQGSEA. After removal of 3 bases from V and 6 bases from J, the junction contained 8 bases not matched to a gene. This CDR3 has 15 residues.